The clone carrying this T cell receptor (beta chain) was recorded many times. As yet, its antigen is unknown. The data stem from a study of metastatic and nonmetastatic thyroid tumors. Looking at the study overall: Where malignant and benign thyroid patients were concerned, repertoires were compared across blood and tumor or nodule tissue. Study results and limitations: Patients with malignant thyroid tumors reportedly had significantly higher TCR beta diversity than those with benign nodules, in blood and tumor.

The CDR3 runs to 14 residues. CDR1 and CDR2 from the germline V gene are GTSNPN and SVGIG (reference sequence). Germline trimming cut 3 bases from V and 2 bases from J; bases unmatched to any gene: 5. Per the original methods: CDR3 differences across clinicopathological groups were used to build a distant-metastasis classifier for papillary thyroid cancer. TCRdb re-called the PCR reads through MiXCR. None of the V and J calls come from the authors' own analysis; TCRdb made them. Among tens of thousands of clones listed, approximately 12% were seen once. Each patient came to thyroid surgery without any prior treatment (of any kind).

This receptor was obtained from a female donor with papillary thyroid cancer or a benign thyroid nodule (not recorded which). Some clones in this sample may be carry-over from other donors' samples. The J gene is TRBJ2-3, the V gene TRBV30; TRBD2 matches at 7 bases. Material: tumor tissue. CDR3 nucleotides: TGTGCCTGGAGGGCGGGAGTGAACACAGATACGCAGTATTTT. Its protein is CAWRAGVNTDTQYF.